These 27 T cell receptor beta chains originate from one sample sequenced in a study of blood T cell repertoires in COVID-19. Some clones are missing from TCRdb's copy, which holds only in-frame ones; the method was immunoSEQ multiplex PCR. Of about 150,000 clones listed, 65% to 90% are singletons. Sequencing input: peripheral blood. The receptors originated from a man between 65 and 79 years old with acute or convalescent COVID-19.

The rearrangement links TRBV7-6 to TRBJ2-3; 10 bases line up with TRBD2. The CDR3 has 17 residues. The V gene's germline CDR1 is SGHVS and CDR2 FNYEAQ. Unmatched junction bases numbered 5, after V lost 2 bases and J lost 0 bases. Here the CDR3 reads CASSLFGLADSTDTQYF. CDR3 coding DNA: TGTGCCAGCAGCTTATTTGGACTAGCGGATAGCACAGATACGCAGTATTTT.

The CDR3 coding sequence is TGCAGCGTTGACGCAGGGGGCGGAAAAACTGAAGCTTTCTTT. Its protein is CSVDAGGGKTEAFF. The rearrangement joins TRBV29-1 to TRBJ1-1; 8 bases agree with TRBD1. Germline CDR1 is SQVTM and CDR2 is ANQGSEA. Trimming removed 3 bases from V and 5 bases from J; junction bases left unmatched: 8. The length of the CDR3 is 14 residues.

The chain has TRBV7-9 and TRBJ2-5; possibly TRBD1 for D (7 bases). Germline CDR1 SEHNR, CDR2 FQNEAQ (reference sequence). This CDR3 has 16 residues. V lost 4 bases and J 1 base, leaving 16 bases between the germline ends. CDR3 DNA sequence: TGTGCCAGCAGCTCCTACCGCGGGACAGTCCAAGAGACCCAGTACTTC. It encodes CASSSYRGTVQETQYF.

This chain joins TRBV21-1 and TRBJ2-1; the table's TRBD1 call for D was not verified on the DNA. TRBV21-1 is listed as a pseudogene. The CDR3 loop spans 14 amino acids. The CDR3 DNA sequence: TGTGCCAGCAGCCAAGGGGGCAAGGGCAATGAGCAGTTCTTC. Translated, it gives CASSQGGKGNEQFF.

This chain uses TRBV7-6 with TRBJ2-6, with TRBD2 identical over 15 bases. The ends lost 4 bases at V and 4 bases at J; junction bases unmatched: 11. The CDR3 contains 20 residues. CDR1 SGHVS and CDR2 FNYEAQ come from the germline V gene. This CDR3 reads CASSSVVAGLAGGGANVLTF. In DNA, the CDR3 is TGTGCCAGCAGCTCGGTGGTCGCGGGACTAGCGGGAGGCGGGGCCAACGTCCTGACTTTC.

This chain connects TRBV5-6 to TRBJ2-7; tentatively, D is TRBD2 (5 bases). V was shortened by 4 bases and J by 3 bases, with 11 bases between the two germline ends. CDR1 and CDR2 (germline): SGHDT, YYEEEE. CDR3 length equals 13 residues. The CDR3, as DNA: TGTGCCAGCAGCGCTGATACTAGCTACGAGCAGTACTTC. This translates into CASSADTSYEQYF.

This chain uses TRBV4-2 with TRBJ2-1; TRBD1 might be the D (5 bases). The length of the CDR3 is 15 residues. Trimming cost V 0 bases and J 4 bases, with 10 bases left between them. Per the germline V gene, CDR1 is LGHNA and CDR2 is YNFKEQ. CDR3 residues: CASSQDLGDYNEQFF. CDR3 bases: TGTGCCAGCAGCCAAGATCTAGGGGATTACAATGAGCAGTTCTTC.

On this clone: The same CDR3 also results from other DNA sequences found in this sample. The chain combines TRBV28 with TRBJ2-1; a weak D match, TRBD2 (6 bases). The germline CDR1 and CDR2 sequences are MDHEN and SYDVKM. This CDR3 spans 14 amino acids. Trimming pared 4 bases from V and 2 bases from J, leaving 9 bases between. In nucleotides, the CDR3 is TGTGCCAGCAGTTCGGGGACTCCCTACAATGAGCAGTTCTTC. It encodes CASSSGTPYNEQFF.

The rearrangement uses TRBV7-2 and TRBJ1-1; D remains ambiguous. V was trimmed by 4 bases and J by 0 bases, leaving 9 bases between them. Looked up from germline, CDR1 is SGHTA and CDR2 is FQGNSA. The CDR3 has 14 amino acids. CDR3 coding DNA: TGTGCCAGCAGCTCGCGTCTTATGAACACTGAAGCTTTCTTT. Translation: CASSSRLMNTEAFF.

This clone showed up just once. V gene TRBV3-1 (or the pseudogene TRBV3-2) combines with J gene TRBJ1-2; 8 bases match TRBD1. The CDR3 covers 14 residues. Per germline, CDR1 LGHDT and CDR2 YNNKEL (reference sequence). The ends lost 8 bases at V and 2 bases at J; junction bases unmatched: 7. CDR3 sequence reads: CASRDRLLNYGYTF. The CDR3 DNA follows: TGTGCCAGCCGGGACAGGCTCTTGAACTATGGCTACACCTTC.

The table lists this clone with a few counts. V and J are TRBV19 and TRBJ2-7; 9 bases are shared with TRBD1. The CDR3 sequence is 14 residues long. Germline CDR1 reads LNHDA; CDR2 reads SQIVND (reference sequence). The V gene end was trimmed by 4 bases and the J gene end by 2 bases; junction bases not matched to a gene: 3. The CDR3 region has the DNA TGTGCCAGTAGTAACGGACAGGGGACCTACGAGCAGTACTTC. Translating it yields CASSNGQGTYEQYF.

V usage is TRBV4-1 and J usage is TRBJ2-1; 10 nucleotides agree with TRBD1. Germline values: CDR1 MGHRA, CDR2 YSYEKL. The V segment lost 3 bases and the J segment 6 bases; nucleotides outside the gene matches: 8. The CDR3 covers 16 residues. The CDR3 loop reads CASSHQGQGSANEQFF. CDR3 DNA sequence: TGCGCCAGCAGCCACCAGGGACAGGGGTCCGCCAATGAGCAGTTCTTC.

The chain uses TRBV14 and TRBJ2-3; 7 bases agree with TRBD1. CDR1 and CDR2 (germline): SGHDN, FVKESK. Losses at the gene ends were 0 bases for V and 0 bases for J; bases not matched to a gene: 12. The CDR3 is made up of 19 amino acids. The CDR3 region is CASSQDPLLQGLSTDTQYF. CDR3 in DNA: TGTGCCAGCAGCCAAGATCCCCTACTACAGGGGCTTAGCACAGATACGCAGTATTTT.

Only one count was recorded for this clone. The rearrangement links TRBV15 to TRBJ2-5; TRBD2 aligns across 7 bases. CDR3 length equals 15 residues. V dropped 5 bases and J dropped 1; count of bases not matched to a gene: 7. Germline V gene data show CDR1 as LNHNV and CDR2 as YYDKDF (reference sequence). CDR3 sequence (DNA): TGTGCCACCAGCGGGGGAGGGTCAGGCCAAGAGACCCAGTACTTC. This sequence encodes CATSGGGSGQETQYF.

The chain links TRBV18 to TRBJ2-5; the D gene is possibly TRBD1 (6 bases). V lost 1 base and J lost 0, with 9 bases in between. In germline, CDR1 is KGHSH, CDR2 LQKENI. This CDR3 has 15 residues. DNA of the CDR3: TGTGCCAGCTCACCACGTCAGGGGTACCAAGAGACCCAGTACTTC. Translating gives CASSPRQGYQETQYF.

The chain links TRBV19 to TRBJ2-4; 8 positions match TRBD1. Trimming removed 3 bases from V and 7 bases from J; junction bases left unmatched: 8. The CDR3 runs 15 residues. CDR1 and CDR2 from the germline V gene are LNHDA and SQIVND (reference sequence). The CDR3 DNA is TGTGCCAGTAGTATTAAATCAGGGGGCTGGAACATTCAGTACTTC. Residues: CASSIKSGGWNIQYF. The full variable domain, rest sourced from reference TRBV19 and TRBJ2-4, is DGGITQSPKYLFRKEGQNVTLSCEQNLNHDAMYWYRQDPGQGLRLIYYSQIVNDFQKGDIAEGYSVSREKKESFPLTVTSAQKNPTAFYLCASSIKSGGWNIQYFGAGTRLSVL.

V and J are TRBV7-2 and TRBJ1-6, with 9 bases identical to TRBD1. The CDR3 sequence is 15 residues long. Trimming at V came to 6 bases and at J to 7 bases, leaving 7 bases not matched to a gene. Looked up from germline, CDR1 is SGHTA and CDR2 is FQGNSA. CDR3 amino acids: CASRARQGGNSPLHF. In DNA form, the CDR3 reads TGTGCCAGCAGGGCCCGACAGGGGGGGAATTCACCCCTCCACTTT.

Here the CDR3 DNA reads TGCGCCAGCAGCCTACAGGGCTCTGGGGCCAACGTCCTGACTTTC. Translating gives CASSLQGSGANVLTF. This sequence joins TRBV5-1 and TRBJ2-6; tentatively, D is TRBD1 (6 bases). The germline V gene has CDR1 SGHRS and CDR2 YFSETQ. This CDR3 has 15 amino acids. Trimming pared 4 bases from V and 0 bases from J, leaving 8 bases between.

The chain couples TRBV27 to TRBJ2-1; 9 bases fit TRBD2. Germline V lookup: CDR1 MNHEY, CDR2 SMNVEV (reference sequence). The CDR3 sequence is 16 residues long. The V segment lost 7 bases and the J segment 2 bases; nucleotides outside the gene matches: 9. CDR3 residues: CASNLAGVGTYNEQFF. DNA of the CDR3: TGTGCCAGCAACTTAGCGGGAGTCGGGACCTACAATGAGCAGTTCTTC.

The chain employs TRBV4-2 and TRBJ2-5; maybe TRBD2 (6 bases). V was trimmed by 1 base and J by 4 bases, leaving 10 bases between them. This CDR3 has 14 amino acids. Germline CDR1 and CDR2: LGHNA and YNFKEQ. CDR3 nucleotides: TGTGCCAGCAGCCAAGGTGGGGGGTCAGAGACCCAGTACTTC. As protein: CASSQGGGSETQYF.

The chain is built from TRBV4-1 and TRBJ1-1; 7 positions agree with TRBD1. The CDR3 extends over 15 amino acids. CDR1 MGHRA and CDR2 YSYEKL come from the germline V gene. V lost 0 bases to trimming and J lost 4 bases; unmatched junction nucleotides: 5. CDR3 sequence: CASSQERQGVTEAFF. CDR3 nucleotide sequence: TGCGCCAGCAGCCAAGAACGACAGGGTGTCACTGAAGCTTTCTTT.

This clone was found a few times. The CDR3 here is CASSMGLGLVEQYF. The CDR3, as DNA: TGTGCCAGCAGCATGGGACTAGGTTTGGTCGAGCAGTACTTC. The chain joins TRBV13 to TRBJ2-7, with TRBD2 matching 8 bases. The CDR3 length is 14 residues. In germline, CDR1 is PRHDT, CDR2 FYEKMQ (reference sequence). V was clipped by 5 bases and J by 6 bases; unmatched bases: 9.

The CDR3 region has the DNA TGTGCCAGCAGTTTCGAGCCCTATGGCTACACCTTC. This sequence encodes CASSFEPYGYTF. V usage is TRBV28 and J usage is TRBJ1-2; no definite D call. V was pared by 3 bases and J by 4 bases, with 6 bases between. Germline values: CDR1 MDHEN, CDR2 SYDVKM. This CDR3 comprises 12 residues.

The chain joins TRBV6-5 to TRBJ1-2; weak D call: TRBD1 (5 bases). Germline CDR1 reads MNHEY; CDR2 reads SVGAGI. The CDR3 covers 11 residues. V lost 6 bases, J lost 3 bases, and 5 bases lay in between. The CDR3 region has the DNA TGTGCCAGCAGGACAGACTATGGCTACACCTTC. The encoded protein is CASRTDYGYTF.

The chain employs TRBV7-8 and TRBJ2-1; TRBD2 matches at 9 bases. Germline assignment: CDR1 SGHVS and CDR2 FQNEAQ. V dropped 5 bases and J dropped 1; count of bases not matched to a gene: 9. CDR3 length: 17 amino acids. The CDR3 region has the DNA TGTGCCAGCAGCGTCCAGACTAGCGGAAATTCCTACAATGAGCAGTTCTTC. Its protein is CASSVQTSGNSYNEQFF.

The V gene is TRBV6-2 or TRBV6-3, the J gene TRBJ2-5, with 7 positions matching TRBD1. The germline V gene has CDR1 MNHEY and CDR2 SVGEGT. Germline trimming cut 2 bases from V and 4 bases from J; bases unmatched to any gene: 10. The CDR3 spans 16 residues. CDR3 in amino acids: CASSYPPGQRRETQYF. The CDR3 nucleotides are TGTGCCAGCAGTTACCCACCGGGACAGAGGAGAGAGACCCAGTACTTC.

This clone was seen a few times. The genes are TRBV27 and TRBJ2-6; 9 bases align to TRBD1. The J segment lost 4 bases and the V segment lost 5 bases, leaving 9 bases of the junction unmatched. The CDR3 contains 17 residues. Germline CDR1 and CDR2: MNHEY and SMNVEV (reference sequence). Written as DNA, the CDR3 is TGTGCCAGCAGTCAGACATCACAGGGGGCCGGGGCCAACGTCCTGACTTTC. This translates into CASSQTSQGAGANVLTF. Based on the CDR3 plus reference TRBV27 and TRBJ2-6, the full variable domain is EAQVTQNPRYLITVTGKKLTVTCSQNMNHEYMSWYRQDPGLGLRQIYYSMNVEVTDKGDVPEGYKVSRKEKRNFPLILESPSPNQTSLYFCASSQTSQGAGANVLTFGAGSRLTVL.